What follows is one TCR beta chain and its context. The antigen remains undetermined. Preparation of the TCRbeta library involved a method that used unique molecular identifiers. TCRdb re-analysed the PCR reads in MiXCR, keeping a single row per CDR3 protein. This table has around 960,000 distinct CDR3 sequences, about 26% appearing once. This record comes from a study of T-cell reconstitution after alpha-beta-depleted transplantation in children. Overall study results and limits: Surviving recipient T cells and thymic progenitors produced the high day-60 TCRbeta diversity seen in some patients. T-cell numbers and diversity one year post-transplant derived largely from freshly generated T cells. Where alpha-beta T cells came from about two months after transplant was reportedly several hundred expanded graft clones.

The TCR originated in a boy under two years old who had a stem cell transplant for SCID, so the T cells may come from the graft donor. The material was PBMCs, mostly from graft donor cells, obtained 360 days after TCRalphabeta/CD19-depleted stem cell transplant.

The CDR3 sequence: CAIRGDWRAQETQYF. CDR3 nucleotide sequence: TGTGCCATCAGGGGGGACTGGAGGGCCCAAGAGACCCAGTACTTC. The rearrangement joins TRBV10-3 to TRBJ2-5; perhaps TRBD2 as D (6 bases). There are 15 residues in the CDR3. Trimming stripped 6 bases from V and 1 base from J, with 15 bases between. CDR1 is ENHRY and CDR2 is SYGVKD in the germline V gene.